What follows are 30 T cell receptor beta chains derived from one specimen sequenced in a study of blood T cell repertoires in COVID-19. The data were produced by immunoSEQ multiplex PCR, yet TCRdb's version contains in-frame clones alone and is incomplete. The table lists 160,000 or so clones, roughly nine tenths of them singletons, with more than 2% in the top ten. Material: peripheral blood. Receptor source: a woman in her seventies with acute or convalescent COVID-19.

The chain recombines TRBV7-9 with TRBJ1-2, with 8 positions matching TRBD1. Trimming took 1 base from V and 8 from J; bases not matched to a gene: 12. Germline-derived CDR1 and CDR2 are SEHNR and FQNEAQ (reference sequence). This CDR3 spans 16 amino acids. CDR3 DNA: TGTGCCAGCAGCTTAGAGGGCAGGGGGCAGCCGCGAGGCTACACCTTC. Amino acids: CASSLEGRGQPRGYTF.

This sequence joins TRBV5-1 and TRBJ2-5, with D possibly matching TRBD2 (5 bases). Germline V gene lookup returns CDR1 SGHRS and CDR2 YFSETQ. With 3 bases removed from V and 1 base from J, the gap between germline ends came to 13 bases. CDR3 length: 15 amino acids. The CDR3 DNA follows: TGCGCCAGCAGCTCAAGCGGATCAATCCAAGAGACCCAGTACTTC. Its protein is CASSSSGSIQETQYF.

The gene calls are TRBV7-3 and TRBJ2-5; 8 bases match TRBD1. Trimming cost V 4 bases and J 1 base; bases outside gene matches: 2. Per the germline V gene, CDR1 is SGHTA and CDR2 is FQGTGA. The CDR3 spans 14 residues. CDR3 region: CASSSTGAQETQYF. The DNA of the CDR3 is TGTGCCAGCAGCTCGACAGGGGCCCAAGAGACCCAGTACTTC.

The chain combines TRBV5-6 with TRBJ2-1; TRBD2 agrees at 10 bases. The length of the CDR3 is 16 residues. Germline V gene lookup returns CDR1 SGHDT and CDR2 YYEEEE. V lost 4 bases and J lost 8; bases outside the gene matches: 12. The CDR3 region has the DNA TGTGCCAGCAGCGTGCTCTCCAGCGGGGGGGTACATGAGCAGTTCTTC. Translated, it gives CASSVLSSGGVHEQFF.

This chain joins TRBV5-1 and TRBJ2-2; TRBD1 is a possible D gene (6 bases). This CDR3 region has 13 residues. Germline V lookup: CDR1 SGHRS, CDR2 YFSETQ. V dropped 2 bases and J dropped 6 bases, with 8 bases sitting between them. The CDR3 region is CASSFNRAGELFF. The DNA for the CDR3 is TGCGCCAGCAGCTTTAACAGGGCCGGGGAGCTGTTTTTT.

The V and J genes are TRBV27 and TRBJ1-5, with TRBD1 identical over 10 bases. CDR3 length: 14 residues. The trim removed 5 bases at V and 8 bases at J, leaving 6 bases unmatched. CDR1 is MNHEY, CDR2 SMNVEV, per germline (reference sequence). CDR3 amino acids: CASSPRDRGKPQHF. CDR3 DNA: TGTGCCAGCAGTCCCCGGGACAGGGGAAAGCCCCAGCATTTT.

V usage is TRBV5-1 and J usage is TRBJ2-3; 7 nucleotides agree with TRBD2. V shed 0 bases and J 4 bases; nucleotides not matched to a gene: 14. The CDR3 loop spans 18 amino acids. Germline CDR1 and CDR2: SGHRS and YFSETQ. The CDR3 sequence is CASSLDVGRGSRADTQYF. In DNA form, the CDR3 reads TGCGCCAGCAGCTTGGACGTAGGGAGGGGTAGTAGGGCAGATACGCAGTATTTT. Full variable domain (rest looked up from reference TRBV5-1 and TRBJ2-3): KAGVTQTPRYLIKTRGQQVTLSCSPISGHRSVSWYQQTPGQGLQFLFEYFSETQRNKGNFPGRFSGRQFSNSRSEMNVSTLELGDSALYLCASSLDVGRGSRADTQYFGPGTRLTVL.

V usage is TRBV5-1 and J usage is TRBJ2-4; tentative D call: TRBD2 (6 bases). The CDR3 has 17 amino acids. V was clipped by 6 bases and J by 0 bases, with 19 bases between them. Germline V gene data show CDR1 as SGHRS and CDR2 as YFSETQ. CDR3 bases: TGCGCCAGCACCTCCGGGGACTCCCTAATAGCCAAAAACATTCAGTACTTC. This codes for CASTSGDSLIAKNIQYF. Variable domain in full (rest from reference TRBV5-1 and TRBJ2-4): KAGVTQTPRYLIKTRGQQVTLSCSPISGHRSVSWYQQTPGQGLQFLFEYFSETQRNKGNFPGRFSGRQFSNSRSEMNVSTLELGDSALYLCASTSGDSLIAKNIQYFGAGTRLSVL.

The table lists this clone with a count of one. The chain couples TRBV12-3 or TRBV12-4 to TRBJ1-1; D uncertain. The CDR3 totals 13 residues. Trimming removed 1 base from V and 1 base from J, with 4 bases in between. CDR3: CASSLGKNTEAFF. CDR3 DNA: TGTGCCAGCAGTTTAGGTAAGAACACTGAAGCTTTCTTT.

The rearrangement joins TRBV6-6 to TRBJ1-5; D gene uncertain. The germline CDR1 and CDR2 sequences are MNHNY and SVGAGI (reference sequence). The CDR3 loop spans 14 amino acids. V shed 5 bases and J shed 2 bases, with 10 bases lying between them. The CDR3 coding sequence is TGTGCCAGCAGTCGGGCCGCGGGCAATCAGCCCCAGCATTTT. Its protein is CASSRAAGNQPQHF.

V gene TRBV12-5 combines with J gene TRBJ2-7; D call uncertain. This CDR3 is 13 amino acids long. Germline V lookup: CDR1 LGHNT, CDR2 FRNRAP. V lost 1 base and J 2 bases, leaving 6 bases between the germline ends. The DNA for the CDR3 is TGTGCTAGTGGTTTGGGACAAACCTACGAGCAGTACTTC. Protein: CASGLGQTYEQYF.

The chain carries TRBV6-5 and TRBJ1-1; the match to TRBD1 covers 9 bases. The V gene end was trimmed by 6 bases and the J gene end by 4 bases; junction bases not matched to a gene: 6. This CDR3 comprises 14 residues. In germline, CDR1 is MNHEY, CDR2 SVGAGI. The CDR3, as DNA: TGTGCCAGCAGGGAGACAGGGGGGAGCACTGAAGCTTTCTTT. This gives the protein CASRETGGSTEAFF.

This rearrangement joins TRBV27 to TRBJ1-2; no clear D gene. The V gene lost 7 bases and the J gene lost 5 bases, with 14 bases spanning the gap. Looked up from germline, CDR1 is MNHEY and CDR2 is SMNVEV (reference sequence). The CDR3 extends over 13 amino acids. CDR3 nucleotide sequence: TGTGCCAGCAAGCGGCCGGGTCCGTATGGCTACACCTTC. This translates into CASKRPGPYGYTF.

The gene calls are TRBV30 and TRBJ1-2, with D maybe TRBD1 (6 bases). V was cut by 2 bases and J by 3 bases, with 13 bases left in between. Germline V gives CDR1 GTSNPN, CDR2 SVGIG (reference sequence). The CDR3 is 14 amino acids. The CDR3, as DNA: TGTGCCTGGAGTTTTCACAGGGTGGACTATGGCTACACCTTC. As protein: CAWSFHRVDYGYTF.

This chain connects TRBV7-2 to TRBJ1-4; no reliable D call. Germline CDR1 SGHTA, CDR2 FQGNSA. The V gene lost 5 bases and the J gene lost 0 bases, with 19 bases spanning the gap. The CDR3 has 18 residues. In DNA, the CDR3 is TGTGCCAGCAGCCCACACGGTGGGCAGGTTGCAACTAATGAAAAACTGTTTTTT. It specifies CASSPHGGQVATNEKLFF.

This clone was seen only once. CDR3 region: CASSPGTDLYYGYTF. CDR3 coding DNA: TGTGCCAGCAGTCCCGGGACAGATTTATACTATGGCTACACCTTC. The chain couples TRBV28 to TRBJ1-2; 7 nucleotides match TRBD1. CDR1 is MDHEN and CDR2 is SYDVKM in the germline V gene. The CDR3 sequence is 15 residues long. V lost 5 bases, J lost 3 bases, and 9 bases stayed unmatched.

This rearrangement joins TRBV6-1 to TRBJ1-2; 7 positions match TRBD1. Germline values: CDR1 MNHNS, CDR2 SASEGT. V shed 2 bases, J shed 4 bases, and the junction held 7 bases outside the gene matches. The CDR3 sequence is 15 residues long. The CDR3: CASSERPGTAYGYTF. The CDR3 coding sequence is TGTGCCAGCAGTGAACGCCCCGGGACAGCCTATGGCTACACCTTC.

This chain's CDR3 is CASSEGNVISPLHF. CDR3 DNA: TGTGCCAGCAGTGAGGGTAATGTGATCTCACCCCTCCACTTT. The chain carries TRBV27 and TRBJ1-6; D remains unclear. CDR3 size: 14 residues. Germline-derived CDR1 and CDR2 are MNHEY and SMNVEV (reference sequence). The ends were cut back, 5 bases at V and 10 bases at J, with 15 bases in the middle.

In DNA, the CDR3 is TGTGCCAGCAGTCTCAGGGGGCGCGGGCAGTACGTC. It encodes CASSLRGRGQYV. The genes are TRBV2 and TRBJ2-7; 8 nucleotides match TRBD1. The CDR3 loop spans 12 amino acids. Germline V lookup: CDR1 SNHLY, CDR2 FYNNEI. Trimming removed 5 bases from V and 9 bases from J; junction bases left unmatched: 6.

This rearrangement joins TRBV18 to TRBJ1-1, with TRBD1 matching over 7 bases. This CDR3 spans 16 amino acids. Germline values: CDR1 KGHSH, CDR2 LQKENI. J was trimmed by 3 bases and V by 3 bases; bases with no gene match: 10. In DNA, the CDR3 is TGTGCCAGCTCACCCTGGGGTGGCAGGGGGGACACTGAAGCTTTCTTT. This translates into CASSPWGGRGDTEAFF. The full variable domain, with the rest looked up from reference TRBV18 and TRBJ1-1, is NAGVMQNPRHLVRRRGQEARLRCSPMKGHSHVYWYRQLPEEGLKFMVYLQKENIIDESGMPKERFSAEFPKEGPSILRIQQVVRGDSAAYFCASSPWGGRGDTEAFFGQGTRLTVV.

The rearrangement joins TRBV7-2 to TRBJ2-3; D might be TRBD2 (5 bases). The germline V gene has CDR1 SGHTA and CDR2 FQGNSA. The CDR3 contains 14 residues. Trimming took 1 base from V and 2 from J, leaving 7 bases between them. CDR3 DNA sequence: TGTGCCAGCAGCTTAGAGCGGTTCACAGATACGCAGTATTTT. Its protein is CASSLERFTDTQYF.

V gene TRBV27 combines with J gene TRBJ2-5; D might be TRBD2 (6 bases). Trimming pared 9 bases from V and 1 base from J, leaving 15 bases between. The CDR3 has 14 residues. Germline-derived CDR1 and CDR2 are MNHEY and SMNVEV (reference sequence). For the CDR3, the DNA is TGTGCCAGATACTTATCGGGAGCCCAAGAGACCCAGTACTTC. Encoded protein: CARYLSGAQETQYF.

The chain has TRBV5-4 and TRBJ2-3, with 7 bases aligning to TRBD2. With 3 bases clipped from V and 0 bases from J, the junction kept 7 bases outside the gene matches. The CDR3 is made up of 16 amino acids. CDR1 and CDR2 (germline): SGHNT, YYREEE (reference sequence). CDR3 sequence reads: CASSSRAGLSTDTQYF. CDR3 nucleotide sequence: TGTGCCAGCAGCTCCCGAGCGGGGTTAAGCACAGATACGCAGTATTTT. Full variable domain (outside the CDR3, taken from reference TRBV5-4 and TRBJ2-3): ETGVTQSPTHLIKTRGQQVTLRCSSQSGHNTVSWYQQALGQGPQFIFQYYREEENGRGNFPPRFSGLQFPNYSSELNVNALELDDSALYLCASSSRAGLSTDTQYFGPGTRLTVL.

In DNA form, the CDR3 reads TGCGCCAGCAGCTTGGAGAACAGGGGGTTAGGTGGCTACACCTTC. Translation: CASSLENRGLGGYTF. The V call is TRBV5-1, the J call TRBJ1-2; TRBD1 matches at 8 bases. Germline V gene sequence: CDR1 SGHRS, CDR2 YFSETQ. The CDR3 is made up of 15 amino acids. J gave up 7 bases and V 0 bases, and 8 bases lay outside the gene matches. The full variable domain, with the rest looked up from reference TRBV5-1 and TRBJ1-2, is KAGVTQTPRYLIKTRGQQVTLSCSPISGHRSVSWYQQTPGQGLQFLFEYFSETQRNKGNFPGRFSGRQFSNSRSEMNVSTLELGDSALYLCASSLENRGLGGYTFGSGTRLTVV.

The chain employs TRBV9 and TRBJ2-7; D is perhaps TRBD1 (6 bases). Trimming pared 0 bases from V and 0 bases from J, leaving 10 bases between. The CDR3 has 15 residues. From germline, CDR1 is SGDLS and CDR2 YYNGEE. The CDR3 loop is CASSVATGPSYEQYF. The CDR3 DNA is TGTGCCAGCAGCGTAGCGACAGGCCCCTCCTACGAGCAGTACTTC.

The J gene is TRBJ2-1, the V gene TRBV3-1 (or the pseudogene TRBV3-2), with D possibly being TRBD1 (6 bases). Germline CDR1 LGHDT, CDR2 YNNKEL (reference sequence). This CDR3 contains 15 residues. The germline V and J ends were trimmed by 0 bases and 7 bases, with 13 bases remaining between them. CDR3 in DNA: TGTGCCAGCAGCCAAGATGGCAGGCAGGGGAATGAGCAGTTCTTC. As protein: CASSQDGRQGNEQFF.

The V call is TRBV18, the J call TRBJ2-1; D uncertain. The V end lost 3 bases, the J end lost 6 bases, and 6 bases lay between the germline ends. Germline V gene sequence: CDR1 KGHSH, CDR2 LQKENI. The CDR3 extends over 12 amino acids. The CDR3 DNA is TGTGCCAGCTCACCTGAGTCCAATGAGCAGTTCTTC. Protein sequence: CASSPESNEQFF. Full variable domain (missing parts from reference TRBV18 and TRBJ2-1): NAGVMQNPRHLVRRRGQEARLRCSPMKGHSHVYWYRQLPEEGLKFMVYLQKENIIDESGMPKERFSAEFPKEGPSILRIQQVVRGDSAAYFCASSPESNEQFFGPGTRLTVL.

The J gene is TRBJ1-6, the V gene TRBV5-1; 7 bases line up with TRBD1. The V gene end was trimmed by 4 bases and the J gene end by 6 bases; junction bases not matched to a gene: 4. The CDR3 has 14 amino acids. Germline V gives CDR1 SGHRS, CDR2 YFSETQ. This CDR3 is CASSLTGRNSPLHF. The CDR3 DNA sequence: TGCGCCAGCAGCCTGACAGGGCGTAATTCACCCCTCCACTTT. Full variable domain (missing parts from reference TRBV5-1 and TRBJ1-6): KAGVTQTPRYLIKTRGQQVTLSCSPISGHRSVSWYQQTPGQGLQFLFEYFSETQRNKGNFPGRFSGRQFSNSRSEMNVSTLELGDSALYLCASSLTGRNSPLHFGNGTRLTVT.

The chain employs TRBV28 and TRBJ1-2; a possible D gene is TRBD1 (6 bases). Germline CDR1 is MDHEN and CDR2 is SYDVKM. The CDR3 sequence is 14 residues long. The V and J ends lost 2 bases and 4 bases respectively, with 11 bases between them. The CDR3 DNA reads TGTGCCAGCAGTTTAAACAGGGCCTTCTATGGCTACACCTTC. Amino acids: CASSLNRAFYGYTF.

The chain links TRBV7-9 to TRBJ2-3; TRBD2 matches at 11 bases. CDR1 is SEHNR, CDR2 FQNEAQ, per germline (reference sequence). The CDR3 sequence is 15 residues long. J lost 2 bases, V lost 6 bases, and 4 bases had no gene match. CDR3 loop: CASRSGLAATDTQYF. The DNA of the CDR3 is TGTGCCAGCAGGTCGGGACTAGCGGCCACAGATACGCAGTATTTT.